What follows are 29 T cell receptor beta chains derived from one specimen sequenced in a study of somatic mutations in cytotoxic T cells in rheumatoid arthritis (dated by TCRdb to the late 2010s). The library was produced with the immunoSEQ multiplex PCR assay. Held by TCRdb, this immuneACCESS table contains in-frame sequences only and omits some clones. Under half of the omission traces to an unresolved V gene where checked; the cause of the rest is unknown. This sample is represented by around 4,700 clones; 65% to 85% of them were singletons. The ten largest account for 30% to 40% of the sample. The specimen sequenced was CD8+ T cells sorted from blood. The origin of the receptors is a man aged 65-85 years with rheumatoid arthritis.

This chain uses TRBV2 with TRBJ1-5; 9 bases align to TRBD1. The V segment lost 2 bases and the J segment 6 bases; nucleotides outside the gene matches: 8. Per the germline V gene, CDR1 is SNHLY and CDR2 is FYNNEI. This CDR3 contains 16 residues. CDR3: CASSEIGQGRTQPQHF. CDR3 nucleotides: TGTGCCAGCAGTGAAATTGGACAGGGGCGCACTCAGCCCCAGCATTTT.

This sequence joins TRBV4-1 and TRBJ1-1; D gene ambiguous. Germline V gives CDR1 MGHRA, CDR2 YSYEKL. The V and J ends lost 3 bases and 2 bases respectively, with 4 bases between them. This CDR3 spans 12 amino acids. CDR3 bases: TGCGCCAGCAGCCAGGGCAACACTGAAGCTTTCTTT. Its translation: CASSQGNTEAFF.

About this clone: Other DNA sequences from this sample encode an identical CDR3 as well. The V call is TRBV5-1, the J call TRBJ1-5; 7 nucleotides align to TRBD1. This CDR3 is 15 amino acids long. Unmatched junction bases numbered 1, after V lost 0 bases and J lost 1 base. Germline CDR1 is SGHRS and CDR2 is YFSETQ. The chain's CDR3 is CASSLVGGSNQPQHF. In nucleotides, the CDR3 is TGCGCCAGCAGCTTGGTAGGGGGCAGCAATCAGCCCCAGCATTTT.

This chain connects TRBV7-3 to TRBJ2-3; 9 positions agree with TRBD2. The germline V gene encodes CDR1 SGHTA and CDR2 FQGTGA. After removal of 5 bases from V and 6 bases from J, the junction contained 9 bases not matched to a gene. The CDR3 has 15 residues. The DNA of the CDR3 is TGTGCCAGCAGCCCTTTAGCGGGAGCCCCCGATACGCAGTATTTT. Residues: CASSPLAGAPDTQYF.

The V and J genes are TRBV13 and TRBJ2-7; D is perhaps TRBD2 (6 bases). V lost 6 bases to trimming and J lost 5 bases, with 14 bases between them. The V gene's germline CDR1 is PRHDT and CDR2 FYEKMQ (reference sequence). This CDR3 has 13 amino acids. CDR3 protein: CASSYSGTDEQYF. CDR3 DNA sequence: TGTGCCAGCAGTTACTCGGGGACTGACGAGCAGTACTTC.

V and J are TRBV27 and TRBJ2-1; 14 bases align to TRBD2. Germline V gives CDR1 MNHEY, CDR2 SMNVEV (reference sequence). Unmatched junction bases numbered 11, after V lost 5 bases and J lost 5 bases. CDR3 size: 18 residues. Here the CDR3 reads CASSPRLAGGPFNNEQFF. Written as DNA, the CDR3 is TGTGCCAGCAGTCCCCGACTAGCGGGAGGGCCTTTCAACAATGAGCAGTTCTTC.

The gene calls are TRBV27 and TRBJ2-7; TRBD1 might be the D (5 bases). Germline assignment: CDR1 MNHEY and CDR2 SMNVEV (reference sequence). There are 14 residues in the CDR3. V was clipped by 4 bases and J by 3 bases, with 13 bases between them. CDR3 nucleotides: TGTGCCAGCAGTTCGACAGAAGAATACTACGAGCAGTACTTC. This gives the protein CASSSTEEYYEQYF.

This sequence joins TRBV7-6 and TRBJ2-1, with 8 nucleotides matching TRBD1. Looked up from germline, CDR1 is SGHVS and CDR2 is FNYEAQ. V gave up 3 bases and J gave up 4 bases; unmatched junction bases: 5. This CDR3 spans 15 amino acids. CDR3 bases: TGTGCCAGCAGCTTGACAGGGGCCCCTTACAATGAGCAGTTCTTC. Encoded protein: CASSLTGAPYNEQFF.

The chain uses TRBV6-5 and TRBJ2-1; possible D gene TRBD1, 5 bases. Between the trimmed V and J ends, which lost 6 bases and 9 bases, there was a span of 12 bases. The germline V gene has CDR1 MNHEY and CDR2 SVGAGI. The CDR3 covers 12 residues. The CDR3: CASRPGRSEQFF. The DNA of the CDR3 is TGTGCCAGCAGGCCAGGGCGGAGTGAGCAGTTCTTC.

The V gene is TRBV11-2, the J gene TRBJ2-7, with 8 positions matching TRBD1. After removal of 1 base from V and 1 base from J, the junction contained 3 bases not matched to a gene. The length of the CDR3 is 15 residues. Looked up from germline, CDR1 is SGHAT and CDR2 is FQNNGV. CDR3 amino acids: CASSLAGTGSYEQYF. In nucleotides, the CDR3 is TGTGCCAGCAGCTTAGCTGGGACAGGATCCTACGAGCAGTACTTC. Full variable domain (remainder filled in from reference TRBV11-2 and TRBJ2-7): EAGVAQSPRYKIIEKRQSVAFWCNPISGHATLYWYQQILGQGPKLLIQFQNNGVVDDSQLPKDRFSAERLKGVDSTLKIQPAKLEDSAVYLCASSLAGTGSYEQYFGPGTRLTVT.

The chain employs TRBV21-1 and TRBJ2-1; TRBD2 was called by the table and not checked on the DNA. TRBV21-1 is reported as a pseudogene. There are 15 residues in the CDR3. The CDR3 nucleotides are TGTGCCAGCAGCAATAACGGCGGGGTGGATCGGGAGCAGTTCTTC. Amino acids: CASSNNGGVDREQFF.

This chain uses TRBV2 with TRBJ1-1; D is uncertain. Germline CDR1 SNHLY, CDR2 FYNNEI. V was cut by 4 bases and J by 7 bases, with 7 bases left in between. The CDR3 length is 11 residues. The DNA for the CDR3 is TGTGCCAGCAGTGCTCGTAATGAAGCTTTCTTT. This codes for CASSARNEAFF.

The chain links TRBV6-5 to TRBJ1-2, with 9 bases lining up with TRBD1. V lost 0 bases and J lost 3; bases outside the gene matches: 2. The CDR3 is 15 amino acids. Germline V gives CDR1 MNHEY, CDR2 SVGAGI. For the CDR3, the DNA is TGTGCCAGCAGTTACTCGGGACAGGGTGACTATGGCTACACCTTC. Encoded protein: CASSYSGQGDYGYTF.

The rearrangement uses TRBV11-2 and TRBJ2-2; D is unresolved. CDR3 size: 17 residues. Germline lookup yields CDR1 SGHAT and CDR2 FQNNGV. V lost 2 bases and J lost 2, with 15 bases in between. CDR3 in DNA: TGTGCCAGCAGCTTACTCCAAGCCCCGGTAAACACCGGGGAGCTGTTTTTT. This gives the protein CASSLLQAPVNTGELFF.

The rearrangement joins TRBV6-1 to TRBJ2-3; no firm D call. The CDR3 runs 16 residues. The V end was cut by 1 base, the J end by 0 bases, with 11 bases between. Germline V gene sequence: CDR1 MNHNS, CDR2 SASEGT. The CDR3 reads CASSEDARPSTDTQYF. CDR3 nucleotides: TGTGCCAGCAGTGAAGATGCGCGCCCAAGCACAGATACGCAGTATTTT.

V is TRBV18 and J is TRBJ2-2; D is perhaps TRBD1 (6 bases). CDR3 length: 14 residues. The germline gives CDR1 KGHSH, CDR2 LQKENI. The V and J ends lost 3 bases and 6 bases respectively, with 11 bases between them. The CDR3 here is CASSPPTGPGELFF. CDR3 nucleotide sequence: TGTGCCAGCTCACCTCCTACAGGGCCCGGGGAGCTGTTTTTT.

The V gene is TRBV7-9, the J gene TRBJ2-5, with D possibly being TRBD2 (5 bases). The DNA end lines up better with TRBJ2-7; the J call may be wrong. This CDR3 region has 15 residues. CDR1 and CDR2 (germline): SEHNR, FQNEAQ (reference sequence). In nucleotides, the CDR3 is TGTGCCAGCACGGGGTGGCTAGCACCCTCCTACGAGCAGTACTTC. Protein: CASTGWLAPSYEQYF.

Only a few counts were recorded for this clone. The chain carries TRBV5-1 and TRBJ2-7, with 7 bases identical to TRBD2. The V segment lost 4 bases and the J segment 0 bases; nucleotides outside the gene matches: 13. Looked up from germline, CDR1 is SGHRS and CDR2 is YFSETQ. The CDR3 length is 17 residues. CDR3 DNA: TGCGCCAGCAGCAAAGGGTTGGGAGGGATCAGCTCCTACGAGCAGTACTTC. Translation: CASSKGLGGISSYEQYF. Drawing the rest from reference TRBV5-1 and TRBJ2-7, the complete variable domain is KAGVTQTPRYLIKTRGQQVTLSCSPISGHRSVSWYQQTPGQGLQFLFEYFSETQRNKGNFPGRFSGRQFSNSRSEMNVSTLELGDSALYLCASSKGLGGISSYEQYFGPGTRLTVT.

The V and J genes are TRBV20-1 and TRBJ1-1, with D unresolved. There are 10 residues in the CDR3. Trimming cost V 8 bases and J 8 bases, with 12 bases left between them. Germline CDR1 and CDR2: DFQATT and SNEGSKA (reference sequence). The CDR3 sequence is CSPLGVEAFF. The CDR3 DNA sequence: TGCAGTCCCCTTGGAGTGGAAGCTTTCTTT.

This CDR3 reads CASSILRDNNQPQHF. The DNA for the CDR3 is TGTGCCAGTAGTATTCTCCGGGACAATAATCAGCCCCAGCATTTT. This chain links TRBV19 with TRBJ1-5; D is possibly TRBD1 (6 bases). V was shortened by 3 bases and J by 4 bases, with 13 bases between the two germline ends. CDR3 length: 15 residues. CDR1 and CDR2 (germline): LNHDA, SQIVND (reference sequence).

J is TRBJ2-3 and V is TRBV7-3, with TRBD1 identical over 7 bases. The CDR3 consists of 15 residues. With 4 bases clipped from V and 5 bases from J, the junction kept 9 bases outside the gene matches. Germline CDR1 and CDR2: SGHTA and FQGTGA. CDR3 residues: CASSSDQSGGDTQYF. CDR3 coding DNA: TGTGCCAGCAGCTCAGATCAGTCAGGGGGAGATACGCAGTATTTT.

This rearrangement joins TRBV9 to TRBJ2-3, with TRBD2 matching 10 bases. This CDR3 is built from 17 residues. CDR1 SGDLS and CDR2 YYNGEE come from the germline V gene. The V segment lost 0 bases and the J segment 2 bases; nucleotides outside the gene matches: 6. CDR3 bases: TGTGCCAGCAGCGTAGGAGGGCTAGCGGGGGCCACAGATACGCAGTATTTT. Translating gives CASSVGGLAGATDTQYF.

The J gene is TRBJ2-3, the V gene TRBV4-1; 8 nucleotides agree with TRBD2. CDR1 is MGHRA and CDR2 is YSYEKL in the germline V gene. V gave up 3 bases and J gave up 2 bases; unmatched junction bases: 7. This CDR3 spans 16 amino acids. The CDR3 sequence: CASSQSIAGSTDTQYF. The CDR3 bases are TGCGCCAGCAGCCAGTCAATAGCGGGATCCACAGATACGCAGTATTTT.

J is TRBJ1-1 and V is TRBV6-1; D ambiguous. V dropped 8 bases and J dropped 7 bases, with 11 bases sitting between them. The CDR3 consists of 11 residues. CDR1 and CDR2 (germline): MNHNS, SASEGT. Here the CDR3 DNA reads TGTGCCAGCTCGCAAGTAGTTGAAGCTTTCTTT. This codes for CASSQVVEAFF.

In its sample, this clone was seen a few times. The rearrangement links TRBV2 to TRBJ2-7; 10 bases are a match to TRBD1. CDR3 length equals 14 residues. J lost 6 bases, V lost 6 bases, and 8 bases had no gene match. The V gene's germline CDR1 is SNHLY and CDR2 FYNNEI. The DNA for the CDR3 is TGTGCCAGCAGGACAGGGGGCGGTCCGCTCGAGCAGTACTTC. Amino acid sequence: CASRTGGGPLEQYF.

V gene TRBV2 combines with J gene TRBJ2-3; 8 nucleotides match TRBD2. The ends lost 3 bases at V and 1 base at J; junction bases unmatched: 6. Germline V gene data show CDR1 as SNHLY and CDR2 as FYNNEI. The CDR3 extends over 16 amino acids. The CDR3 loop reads CASSEREALRTDTQYF. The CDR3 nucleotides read TGTGCCAGCAGTGAGCGGGAGGCCCTACGCACAGATACGCAGTATTTT. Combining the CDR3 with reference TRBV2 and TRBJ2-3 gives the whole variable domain EPEVTQTPSHQVTQMGQEVILRCVPISNHLYFYWYRQILGQKVEFLVSFYNNEISEKSEIFDDQFSVERPDGSNFTLKIRSTKLEDSAMYFCASSEREALRTDTQYFGPGTRLTVL.

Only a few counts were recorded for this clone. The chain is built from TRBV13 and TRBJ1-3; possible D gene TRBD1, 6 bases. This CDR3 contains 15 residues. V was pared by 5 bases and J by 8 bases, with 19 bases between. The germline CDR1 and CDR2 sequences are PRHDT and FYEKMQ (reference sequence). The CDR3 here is CASSQLRGRGDTIYF. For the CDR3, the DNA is TGTGCCAGCAGCCAACTGAGGGGGAGGGGGGACACCATATATTTT.

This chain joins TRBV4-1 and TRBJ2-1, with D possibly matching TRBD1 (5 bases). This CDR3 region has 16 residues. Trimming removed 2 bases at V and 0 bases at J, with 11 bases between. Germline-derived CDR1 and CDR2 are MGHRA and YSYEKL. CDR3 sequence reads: CASSQHDSGSYNEQFF. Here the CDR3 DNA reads TGCGCCAGCAGCCAACACGACAGTGGCTCCTACAATGAGCAGTTCTTC.

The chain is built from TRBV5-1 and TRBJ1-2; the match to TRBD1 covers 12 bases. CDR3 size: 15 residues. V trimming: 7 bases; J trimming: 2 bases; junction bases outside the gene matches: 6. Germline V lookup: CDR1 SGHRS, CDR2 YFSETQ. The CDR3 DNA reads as TGCGCCAGCCACCCCGGGACAGGGGGCAACTATGGCTACACCTTC. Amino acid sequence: CASHPGTGGNYGYTF.